The present TCR beta chain was sequenced within a study of beta chain features in type 1 diabetes. The sequenced template was cDNA made from the entire isolated RNA. Profiling relied on immunoSEQ multiplex PCR, and the TCRdb table lists in-frame clones only, not all of them. This table has under 550,000 clones, 9.5% to 12% appearing once. This clone has more than one count but fewer than ten. Germline values: CDR1 LGHNA, CDR2 YSLEER. The CDR3 runs 19 residues. The V and J ends lost 0 bases and 5 bases, in that order; junction bases with no gene match: 9. The chain links TRBV4-3 to TRBJ2-3; 15 positions agree with TRBD2. The sequenced sample was naive CD4+ T cells from blood. This clonotype was sampled from a woman aged 18-29 years in good health. CDR3: CASSQDIGLAGGPGDTQYF. The CDR3 DNA reads TGCGCCAGCAGCCAAGATATAGGACTAGCGGGGGGGCCGGGAGATACGCAGTATTTT.